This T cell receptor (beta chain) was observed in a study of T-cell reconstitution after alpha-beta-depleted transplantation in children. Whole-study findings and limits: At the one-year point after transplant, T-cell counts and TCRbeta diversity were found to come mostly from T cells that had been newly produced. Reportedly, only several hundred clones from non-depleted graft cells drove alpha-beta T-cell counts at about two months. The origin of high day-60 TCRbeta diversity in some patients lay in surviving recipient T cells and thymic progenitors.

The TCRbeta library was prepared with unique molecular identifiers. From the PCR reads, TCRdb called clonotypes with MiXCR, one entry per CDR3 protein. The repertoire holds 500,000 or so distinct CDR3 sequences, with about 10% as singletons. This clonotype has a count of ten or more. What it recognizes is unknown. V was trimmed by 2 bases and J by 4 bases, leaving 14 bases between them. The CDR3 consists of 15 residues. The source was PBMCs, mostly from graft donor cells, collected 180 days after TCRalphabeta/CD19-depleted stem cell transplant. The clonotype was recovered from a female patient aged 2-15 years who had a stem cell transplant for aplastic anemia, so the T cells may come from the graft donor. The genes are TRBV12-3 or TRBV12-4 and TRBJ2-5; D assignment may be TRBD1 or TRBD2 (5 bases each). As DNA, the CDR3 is TGTGCCAGCAGTTTATTCCAGGGTGGGGGAGAGACCCAGTACTTC. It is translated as CASSLFQGGGETQYF.